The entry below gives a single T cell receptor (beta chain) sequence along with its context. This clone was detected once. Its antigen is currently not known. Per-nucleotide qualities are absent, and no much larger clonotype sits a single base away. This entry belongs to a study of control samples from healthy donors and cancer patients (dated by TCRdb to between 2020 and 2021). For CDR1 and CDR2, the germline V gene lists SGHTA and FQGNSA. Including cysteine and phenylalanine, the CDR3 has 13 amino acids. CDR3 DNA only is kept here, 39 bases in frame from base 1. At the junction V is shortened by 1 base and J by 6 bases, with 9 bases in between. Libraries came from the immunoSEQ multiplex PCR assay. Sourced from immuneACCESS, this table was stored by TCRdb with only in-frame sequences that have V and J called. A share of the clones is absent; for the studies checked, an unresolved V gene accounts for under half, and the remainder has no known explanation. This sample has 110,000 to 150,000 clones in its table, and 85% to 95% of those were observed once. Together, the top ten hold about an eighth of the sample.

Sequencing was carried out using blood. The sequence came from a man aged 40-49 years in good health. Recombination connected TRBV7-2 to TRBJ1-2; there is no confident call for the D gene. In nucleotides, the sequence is TGTGCCAGCAGCTTAGGGGCATTTAATGGCTACACCTTC. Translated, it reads CASSLGAFNGYTF. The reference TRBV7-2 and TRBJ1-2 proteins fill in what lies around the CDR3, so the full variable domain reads GAGVSQSPSNKVTEKGKDVELRCDPISGHTALYWYRQSLGQGLEFLIYFQGNSAPDKSGLPSDRFSAERTGGSVSTLTIQRTQQEDSAVYLCASSLGAFNGYTFGSGTRLTVV.